Listed here are 19 T cell receptor beta chains from one sample, sequenced in a study of tissue T cells after allogeneic stem cell transplantation. Some clones are missing from TCRdb's copy, which holds only in-frame ones; the method was immunoSEQ multiplex PCR. The sample has roughly 2,000 clones; roughly 80% are singletons. The sample consisted of ileal tissue, taken at autopsy. These receptors all come from a male patient aged 40 to 69 with steroid-refractory graft-versus-host disease after an allogeneic stem cell transplant. The graft donor may be the source of some T cells.

The V and J genes are TRBV2 and TRBJ1-2, with TRBD1 matching 9 bases. CDR1 SNHLY and CDR2 FYNNEI come from the germline V gene. This CDR3 has 14 amino acids. The J segment lost 7 bases and the V segment lost 7 bases, leaving 10 bases of the junction unmatched. The CDR3 DNA is TGTGCCAGCACCTCCAGGGGACAGGGCGGTGGCTACACCTTC. Protein product: CASTSRGQGGGYTF.

The genes are TRBV7-2 and TRBJ2-3, with 8 nucleotides matching TRBD2. The CDR3 runs to 14 residues. CDR1 is SGHTA, CDR2 FQGNSA, per germline. V shed 2 bases, J shed 4 bases, and the junction held 2 bases outside the gene matches. The CDR3: CASSLNGGADTQYF. CDR3 coding DNA: TGTGCCAGCAGCTTAAACGGGGGGGCAGATACGCAGTATTTT.

The chain recombines TRBV30 with TRBJ2-7; D is possibly TRBD1 (8 bases). CDR3 length equals 12 residues. Trimming cost V 7 bases and J 3 bases, with 13 bases left between them. Per the germline V gene, CDR1 is GTSNPN and CDR2 is SVGIG (reference sequence). CDR3 bases: TGTGCCTTAAACAGGGGGGGCTACGAGCAGTACTTC. Translating gives CALNRGGYEQYF.

The rearrangement joins TRBV19 to TRBJ2-5, with 9 bases that match TRBD1. The CDR3 sequence is 16 residues long. CDR1 and CDR2 from the germline V gene are LNHDA and SQIVND (reference sequence). Unmatched junction bases numbered 9, after V lost 6 bases and J lost 1 base. The CDR3: CASRSGQGVFQETQYF. CDR3 DNA: TGTGCCAGTAGATCGGGACAGGGCGTATTCCAAGAGACCCAGTACTTC.

The chain uses TRBV9 and TRBJ1-2, with a weak D call TRBD1 (6 bases). Germline CDR1 reads SGDLS; CDR2 reads YYNGEE. V was cut by 0 bases and J by 7 bases, with 13 bases left in between. This CDR3 is 14 amino acids long. The CDR3 region has the DNA TGTGCCAGCAGCGTAGATGGGGGGCGTCGTGGCTACACCTTC. Amino acid sequence: CASSVDGGRRGYTF.

The gene calls are TRBV5-4 and TRBJ2-2; D remains unclear. Looked up from germline, CDR1 is SGHNT and CDR2 is YYREEE (reference sequence). V was pared by 0 bases and J by 5 bases, with 8 bases between. This CDR3 region has 14 residues. CDR3 loop: CASSLDGLTGELFF. CDR3 bases: TGTGCCAGCAGCTTGGACGGCTTGACCGGGGAGCTGTTTTTT. The variable domain in full, completed from reference TRBV5-4 and TRBJ2-2, reads ETGVTQSPTHLIKTRGQQVTLRCSSQSGHNTVSWYQQALGQGPQFIFQYYREEENGRGNFPPRFSGLQFPNYSSELNVNALELDDSALYLCASSLDGLTGELFFGEGSRLTVL.

There are a few counts of this clone. The chain has TRBV11-2 and TRBJ2-5; D not certain. Germline V lookup: CDR1 SGHAT, CDR2 FQNNGV. This CDR3 region has 14 residues. V was trimmed by 5 bases and J by 1 base, leaving 11 bases between them. The CDR3 region has the DNA TGTGCCAGCAGCGACCGCCAACCCCAAGAGACCCAGTACTTC. Translated, it gives CASSDRQPQETQYF.

The V call is TRBV7-2, the J call TRBJ2-1; D is unclear. The germline V gene has CDR1 SGHTA and CDR2 FQGNSA. The V gene lost 0 bases and the J gene lost 3 bases, with 9 bases spanning the gap. The CDR3 has 15 amino acids. The CDR3 reads CASSLAALDYNEQFF. The CDR3 DNA reads as TGTGCCAGCAGCTTAGCCGCCCTGGACTACAATGAGCAGTTCTTC.

In its sample, this clone was seen once. This chain joins TRBV5-4 and TRBJ1-6; D might be TRBD1 (6 bases). Trimming removed 4 bases from V and 0 bases from J, with 14 bases in between. This CDR3 has 17 residues. From germline, CDR1 is SGHNT and CDR2 YYREEE (reference sequence). In nucleotides, the CDR3 is TGTGCCAGCAGCGCTGGCGGGGGCCCCTCCTATAATTCACCCCTCCACTTT. This gives the protein CASSAGGGPSYNSPLHF.

This clone was seen a handful of times. The rearrangement uses TRBV19 and TRBJ1-1; weak D call: TRBD1 (6 bases). CDR3 length: 15 amino acids. Deletions cut 6 bases from V and 3 bases from J, with 17 bases between. Germline assignment: CDR1 LNHDA and CDR2 SQIVND (reference sequence). The DNA of the CDR3 is TGTGCCAGTAGACCCAGGGGATTCGAGGACACTGAAGCTTTCTTT. Translated, it gives CASRPRGFEDTEAFF.

V gene TRBV19 combines with J gene TRBJ2-3; possibly TRBD1 for D (5 bases). V lost 3 bases and J lost 4, with 14 bases in between. The germline V gene encodes CDR1 LNHDA and CDR2 SQIVND (reference sequence). CDR3 length: 15 amino acids. The CDR3, as DNA: TGTGCCAGTAGTATCCAAGGGGTAGCTGCAGATACGCAGTATTTT. Encoded protein: CASSIQGVAADTQYF.

The J gene is TRBJ1-1, the V gene TRBV2, with D perhaps matching TRBD1 (6 bases). V lost 6 bases and J lost 3, with 14 bases in between. Per the germline V gene, CDR1 is SNHLY and CDR2 is FYNNEI. The CDR3 has 14 amino acids. CDR3 coding DNA: TGTGCCAGCAGACAAAGGGGGGGGGACACTGAAGCTTTCTTT. Translating gives CASRQRGGDTEAFF.

The chain has TRBV7-2 and TRBJ1-6; D gene ambiguous. Germline CDR1 and CDR2: SGHTA and FQGNSA. V was trimmed by 0 bases and J by 8 bases, leaving 11 bases between them. CDR3 size: 15 residues. The CDR3 here is CASSLASTNHSPLHF. The CDR3 nucleotides read TGTGCCAGCAGCTTAGCGTCCACGAATCATTCACCCCTCCACTTT.

V usage is TRBV5-6 and J usage is TRBJ2-7; TRBD2 matches at 13 bases. CDR3 size: 15 residues. Per the germline V gene, CDR1 is SGHDT and CDR2 is YYEEEE. After removal of 6 bases from V and 2 bases from J, the junction contained 5 bases not matched to a gene. CDR3 residues: CASTLGLAGTYEQYF. The CDR3 DNA sequence: TGTGCCAGCACCCTGGGACTAGCGGGGACCTACGAGCAGTACTTC.

This chain joins TRBV18 and TRBJ1-2, with 12 bases fitting TRBD1. Germline V CDR1 and CDR2: KGHSH, LQKENI. V lost 1 base to trimming and J lost 7 bases; unmatched junction nucleotides: 10. The CDR3 is made up of 17 amino acids. CDR3 region: CASSPQSPGQGAPGYTF. The CDR3 nucleotides read TGTGCCAGCTCACCACAAAGCCCGGGACAGGGGGCGCCTGGCTACACCTTC.

This chain links TRBV19 with TRBJ1-1; D might be TRBD1 (5 bases). The V end was cut by 7 bases, the J end by 0 bases, with 12 bases between. This CDR3 region has 14 residues. The germline V gene encodes CDR1 LNHDA and CDR2 SQIVND (reference sequence). The CDR3 sequence: CASTSGALNTEAFF. The CDR3 DNA sequence: TGTGCCAGTACTAGCGGGGCCCTGAACACTGAAGCTTTCTTT.

The J gene is TRBJ1-6, the V gene TRBV18; D remains unclear. The CDR3 extends over 14 amino acids. Looked up from germline, CDR1 is KGHSH and CDR2 is LQKENI. V was cut by 4 bases and J by 5 bases, with 9 bases left in between. The CDR3 reads CASSLGRDNSPLHF. CDR3 nucleotide sequence: TGTGCCAGCTCACTGGGAAGGGATAATTCACCCCTCCACTTT.

The chain employs TRBV4-1 and TRBJ1-2; 11 bases align to TRBD1. Germline-derived CDR1 and CDR2 are MGHRA and YSYEKL. V was pared by 1 base and J by 4 bases, with 2 bases of the junction left unmatched. This CDR3 region has 15 residues. The CDR3 here is CASSQGTGGAYGYTF. CDR3 DNA sequence: TGCGCCAGCAGCCAAGGGACAGGGGGCGCCTATGGCTACACCTTC.

The chain combines TRBV11-2 with TRBJ1-1; a weak D match, TRBD1 (5 bases). Deletions cut 3 bases from V and 1 base from J, with 12 bases between. Germline lookup yields CDR1 SGHAT and CDR2 FQNNGV. The CDR3 extends over 15 amino acids. This CDR3 reads CASSFGDASNTEAFF. CDR3 in DNA: TGTGCCAGCAGCTTTGGGGACGCATCGAACACTGAAGCTTTCTTT.